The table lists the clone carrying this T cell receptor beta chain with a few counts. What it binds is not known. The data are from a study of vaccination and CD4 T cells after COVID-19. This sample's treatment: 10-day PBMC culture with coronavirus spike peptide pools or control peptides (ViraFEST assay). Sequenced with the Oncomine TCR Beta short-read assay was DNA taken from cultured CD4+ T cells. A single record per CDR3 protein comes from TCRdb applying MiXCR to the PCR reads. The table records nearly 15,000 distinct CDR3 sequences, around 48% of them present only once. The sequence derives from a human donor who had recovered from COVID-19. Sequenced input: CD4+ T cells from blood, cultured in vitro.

CDR3 protein: CASSSYNSPLHF. CDR3 nucleotides: TGTGCCAGCAGTTCCTATAATTCACCCCTCCACTTT. V is TRBV6-2 or TRBV6-3 and J is TRBJ1-6; no clear D. Deletions cut 4 bases from V and 2 bases from J, with 0 bases between. The CDR3 loop spans 12 amino acids. CDR1 is MNHEY, CDR2 SVGEGT, per germline.